These T cell receptor beta chains were read from a single sample in a study of spatial heterogeneity in lung cancer. One entry per CDR3 protein, called by TCRdb with MiXCR from the 5' RACE reads. Of around 110,000 distinct CDR3 sequences in the sample, 9.5% to 15% were seen once. The specimen comprised PBMCs, sampled at follow-up. The source is a male donor with early-stage non-small cell lung cancer. Both conserved end residues are part of each CDR3. Each record gives: J gene, V gene, clone size, CDR3 length, D gene, CDR3 protein, CDR3 DNA. A D gene is named only where the DNA matches it firmly. The size entry is marked missing in some rows and otherwise reads once, few, many or a size class.

>TRBJ1-1|TRBV28|once|15|.
CASSEQGLLVTEAFF
TGTGCCAGCAGTGAACAGGGCCTCTTGGTCACTGAAGCTTTCTTT
>TRBJ1-1|TRBV19|.|14|.
CASTPGPANTEAFF
TGTGCCAGTACCCCGGGACCGGCGAACACTGAAGCTTTCTTT
>TRBJ2-1|TRBV6-1|few|13|.
CASSEVPSNEQFF
TGTGCCAGCAGTGAAGTTCCTAGCAATGAGCAGTTCTTC
>TRBJ2-1|TRBV5-5|.|16|TRBD2
CASSRTSGGPYNEQFF
TGTGCCAGCAGCAGAACTAGCGGGGGGCCCTACAATGAGCAGTTCTTC
>TRBJ1-1|TRBV11-2|few|13|.
CASSPQRGTEAFF
TGTGCCAGCAGCCCCCAGCGCGGCACTGAAGCTTTCTTT
>TRBJ2-5|TRBV5-4|.|13|.
CASSTGTQETQYF
TGTGCCAGCAGTACCGGGACTCAAGAGACCCAGTACTTC
>TRBJ1-5|TRBV6-5|.|14|.
CASRPTSGNQPQHF
TGTGCCAGCAGGCCTACATCCGGCAATCAGCCCCAGCATTTT
>TRBJ2-4|TRBV28|many|15|.
CASSFEGPGKNIQYF
TGTGCCAGCAGTTTCGAGGGGCCCGGCAAAAACATTCAGTACTTC
>TRBJ2-7|TRBV15|many|14|TRBD1
CATQTGQGNYEQYF
TGTGCCACCCAGACGGGACAGGGAAATTACGAGCAGTACTTC
>TRBJ2-5|TRBV28|many|16|.
CASTARTGWDQETQYF
TGTGCCAGCACCGCCCGTACGGGTTGGGACCAAGAGACCCAGTACTTC